The 27 T cell receptor beta chains in this list originate from one sample, sequenced in a study of T-cell reconstitution after alpha-beta-depleted transplantation in children. Preparing the TCRbeta library involved the use of unique molecular identifiers. MiXCR was run by TCRdb on the PCR reads, yielding one entry per CDR3 protein. The sample comprises fewer than 550,000 distinct CDR3 sequences, roughly 11% of which are singletons, and about 15% rests with the top ten. The input for sequencing was PBMCs, mostly from graft donor cells, taken 180 days after TCRalphabeta/CD19-depleted stem cell transplant. These receptor sequences come from a female patient aged 2 to 10 who had a stem cell transplant for aplastic anemia, so the T cells may come from the graft donor.

The CDR3 protein is CASSLTGPAFF. In nucleotides, the CDR3 is TGTGCCAGCAGCTTGACGGGGCCGGCTTTCTTT. The chain is built from TRBV7-9 and TRBJ1-1; maybe TRBD1 (5 bases). The length of the CDR3 is 11 residues. Germline-derived CDR1 and CDR2 are SEHNR and FQNEAQ (reference sequence). The ends were cut back, 3 bases at V and 11 bases at J, with 10 bases in the middle.

This chain joins TRBV4-3 and TRBJ1-5; D unclear. V lost 0 bases and J 0 bases, leaving 3 bases between the germline ends. From germline, CDR1 is LGHNA and CDR2 YSLEER. This CDR3 contains 14 residues. The CDR3 region has the DNA TGCGCCAGCAGCCAAGACCATAGCAATCAGCCCCAGCATTTT. Translated, it gives CASSQDHSNQPQHF.

This clonotype has a single count. The chain couples TRBV5-1 to TRBJ2-1; 8 nucleotides line up with TRBD2. This CDR3 has 13 residues. Trimming removed 4 bases from V and 13 bases from J; junction bases left unmatched: 10. The germline gives CDR1 SGHRS, CDR2 YFSETQ. This CDR3 is CASSPGRDARQFF. The CDR3 nucleotides read TGCGCCAGCAGCCCCGGGAGGGACGCCAGACAGTTCTTC.

This clonotype was seen only a few times. The chain carries TRBV27 and TRBJ2-1; D call uncertain. Per the germline V gene, CDR1 is MNHEY and CDR2 is SMNVEV (reference sequence). The CDR3 length is 13 residues. V lost 3 bases to trimming and J lost 4 bases, with 7 bases between them. The CDR3 reads CASSLMNYNEQFF. The CDR3, as DNA: TGTGCCAGCAGTTTGATGAATTACAATGAGCAGTTCTTC.

This chain uses TRBV12-3 or TRBV12-4 with TRBJ2-1; 9 nucleotides match TRBD2. The V gene end was trimmed by 2 bases and the J gene end by 7 bases; junction bases not matched to a gene: 18. The CDR3 is 19 amino acids. This chain's CDR3 is CASSLRLAVYTAQRNEQFF. CDR3 sequence (DNA): TGTGCCAGCAGTTTAAGACTAGCGGTTTACACCGCCCAAAGGAATGAGCAGTTCTTC.

This clonotype was found many times. V and J are TRBV20-1 and TRBJ2-7; no clear D gene. This CDR3 has 13 amino acids. Looked up from germline, CDR1 is DFQATT and CDR2 is SNEGSKA (reference sequence). V was cut by 6 bases and J by 5 bases, with 17 bases left in between. CDR3: CSASSPNVHEQYF. The CDR3, as DNA: TGCAGTGCATCGTCCCCGAACGTCCACGAGCAGTACTTC.

This chain connects TRBV20-1 to TRBJ2-7; TRBD2 matches 8 bases. V was pared by 8 bases and J by 2 bases, with 14 bases of the junction left unmatched. CDR1 DFQATT and CDR2 SNEGSKA come from the germline V gene (reference sequence). The CDR3 loop spans 15 amino acids. The CDR3: CSPSSGGRAPYEQYF. The CDR3 DNA follows: TGCAGTCCATCCTCGGGGGGGAGGGCCCCCTACGAGCAGTACTTC.

The chain is built from TRBV28 and TRBJ2-2, with 9 bases identical to TRBD1. Germline CDR1 reads MDHEN; CDR2 reads SYDVKM. The CDR3 consists of 17 residues. After removal of 2 bases from V and 5 bases from J, the junction contained 9 bases not matched to a gene. CDR3 protein: CASSLAPGTGLTGELFF. As DNA, the CDR3 is TGTGCCAGCAGTTTAGCGCCCGGGACAGGGTTGACCGGGGAGCTGTTTTTT.

This clonotype has just a few counts. The chain combines TRBV5-6 with TRBJ2-7; D not certain. Trimming removed 6 bases from V and 4 bases from J, with 23 bases in between. The CDR3 runs to 16 residues. Germline CDR1 and CDR2: SGHDT and YYEEEE. The CDR3 DNA reads TGTGCCAGCATTCGGTGGGCAGACCTCACTTTTTACGAGCAGTACGTC. Its translation is CASIRWADLTFYEQYV.

The CDR3 DNA is TGTGCCAGCAGCTTAGGGCCTTCTAGCGGGAGGTGGGATGAGCAGTTCTTC. It codes for CASSLGPSSGRWDEQFF. This chain uses TRBV7-2 with TRBJ2-1, with 11 bases matching TRBD2. Germline V gene sequence: CDR1 SGHTA, CDR2 FQGNSA. Trimming took 1 base from V and 8 from J; bases not matched to a gene: 10. The CDR3 sequence is 17 residues long.

The chain is built from TRBV27 and TRBJ2-7; D may be TRBD2 (7 bases). CDR1 and CDR2 (germline): MNHEY, SMNVEV (reference sequence). The CDR3 loop spans 13 amino acids. With 5 bases removed from V and 4 bases from J, the gap between germline ends came to 12 bases. CDR3 amino acids: CASSPRGAYEQYV. In DNA, the CDR3 is TGTGCCAGCAGTCCCCGGGGGGCGTACGAGCAGTACGTC.

This clonotype has a count of ten or more. J is TRBJ1-1 and V is TRBV12-3 or TRBV12-4; no reliable D call. Trimming removed 4 bases at V and 1 base at J, with 10 bases between. This CDR3 has 14 amino acids. The DNA for the CDR3 is TGTGCCAGCAGTTCCGGGAGAGGGAACACTGAAGCTTTCTTT. Its translation is CASSSGRGNTEAFF.

This clonotype turned up a few times. J is TRBJ1-5 and V is TRBV7-2, with TRBD1 matching over 8 bases. V gave up 2 bases and J gave up 6 bases; unmatched junction bases: 12. CDR1 and CDR2 from the germline V gene are SGHTA and FQGNSA. The CDR3 contains 17 residues. DNA of the CDR3: TGTGCCAGCAGCTTAACCAATCACAGGGGGGGCCCTCAGCCCCAGCATTTT. It translates to CASSLTNHRGGPQPQHF.

This clonotype has only a few counts. The chain combines TRBV7-9 with TRBJ2-2; possible D gene TRBD1, 5 bases. Between the trimmed V and J ends, which lost 1 base and 6 bases, there was a span of 12 bases. Germline values: CDR1 SEHNR, CDR2 FQNEAQ (reference sequence). CDR3 length equals 15 residues. CDR3 in DNA: TGTGCCAGCAGCTTAGGACAGTCTCCAGCCGGGGAGCTGTTTTTT. Protein sequence: CASSLGQSPAGELFF.

This clonotype was counted a single time. A much larger clone lies a single base off, so this may be a read error. V usage is TRBV20-1 and J usage is TRBJ1-1; weak D call: TRBD1 (5 bases). This CDR3 has 14 amino acids. Germline V gives CDR1 DFQATT, CDR2 SNEGSKA (reference sequence). Here the CDR3 DNA reads TGCAGTGCTAGACGGGGCGCAAAGAACACTGAATCTTTCTTT. Translating gives CSARRGAKNTESFF.

This clonotype came up a few times. The V call is TRBV5-5, the J call TRBJ2-7, with D unclear. V lost 0 bases and J lost 3, with 10 bases in between. This CDR3 region has 14 residues. Germline V gene lookup returns CDR1 SGHKS and CDR2 YYEKEE (reference sequence). This CDR3 reads CASSLGTTIYEQYF. The CDR3 DNA is TGTGCCAGCAGCTTGGGAACAACGATCTACGAGCAGTACTTC.

This clonotype was counted between two and nine times. The rearrangement uses TRBV4-3 and TRBJ2-1; TRBD1 aligns across 10 bases. CDR3 length: 14 residues. The J segment lost 6 bases and the V segment lost 3 bases, leaving 2 bases of the junction unmatched. Germline V gene data show CDR1 as LGHNA and CDR2 as YSLEER. The CDR3 protein is CASSQDRGGNEQFF. The CDR3 region has the DNA TGCGCCAGCAGCCAGGACAGGGGGGGCAATGAGCAGTTCTTC.

V is TRBV4-2 and J is TRBJ2-7, with D maybe TRBD2 (6 bases). The CDR3 has 15 residues. CDR1 is LGHNA and CDR2 is YNFKEQ in the germline V gene. Trimming removed 4 bases at V and 3 bases at J, with 16 bases between. In nucleotides, the CDR3 is TGTGCCAGCAGCCCCAATTGGCGGGGTAACTACGAGCAGTACTTC. It codes for CASSPNWRGNYEQYF.

In this sample, this clonotype turned up many times. The gene calls are TRBV4-3 and TRBJ2-1; 14 bases align to TRBD2. CDR3 length: 18 amino acids. Trimming cost V 1 base and J 9 bases; bases outside gene matches: 11. Germline loops: CDR1 LGHNA, CDR2 YSLEER. The CDR3, as DNA: TGCGCCAGCAGCCAAGTGGTGTCGACTAGCGGGAGGGCCGGTGAGCAGTTCTTC. Translation gives CASSQVVSTSGRAGEQFF.

At least ten counts were recorded for this clonotype. This sequence joins TRBV10-3 and TRBJ2-7; 7 bases match TRBD1. Trimming removed 7 bases from V and 1 base from J; junction bases left unmatched: 7. This CDR3 region has 14 residues. Germline CDR1 is ENHRY and CDR2 is SYGVKD. CDR3 protein: CAINPGQLSYEQYF. The CDR3 coding sequence is TGTGCCATCAACCCGGGACAGCTATCCTACGAGCAGTACTTC.

The V and J genes are TRBV4-2 and TRBJ2-3, with TRBD2 matching over 10 bases. Germline values: CDR1 LGHNA, CDR2 YNFKEQ. The V segment lost 3 bases and the J segment 10 bases; nucleotides outside the gene matches: 13. The CDR3 runs to 16 residues. The CDR3 spells CASSHRSAGGNVAQYF. The CDR3, as DNA: TGTGCCAGCAGCCACCGCTCAGCGGGAGGGAACGTGGCGCAGTATTTT.

This clonotype showed up just a few times. The DNA for the CDR3 is TGCGCCAGCAGCTTGGGGGGACTTGGCTCACCCCTCCACTTT. Amino acids: CASSLGGLGSPLHF. The rearrangement joins TRBV5-1 to TRBJ1-6; D perhaps matches TRBD1 (5 bases). The CDR3 consists of 14 residues. V was pared by 0 bases and J by 10 bases, with 11 bases between. Germline CDR1 reads SGHRS; CDR2 reads YFSETQ.

This chain joins TRBV6-2 or TRBV6-3 and TRBJ2-1; D unclear. This CDR3 has 15 residues. The ends were cut back, 0 bases at V and 2 bases at J, with 8 bases in the middle. The germline CDR1 and CDR2 sequences are MNHEY and SVGEGT. In DNA form, the CDR3 reads TGTGCCAGCAGTTACTCAGCTAGGACCTACAATGAGCAGTTCTTC. Translating gives CASSYSARTYNEQFF.

This clonotype was detected only a few times. The chain couples TRBV9 to TRBJ1-1, with D tentatively TRBD1 (5 bases). The CDR3 spans 16 residues. Germline V lookup: CDR1 SGDLS, CDR2 YYNGEE. V lost 4 bases and J lost 0, with 16 bases in between. The chain's CDR3 is CASSPQGRLVNTEAFF. The CDR3 DNA reads TGTGCCAGCAGCCCCCAGGGACGCCTGGTGAACACTGAAGCTTTCTTT.

A few counts support this clonotype. V gene TRBV28 combines with J gene TRBJ2-5; tentative D call: TRBD2 (5 bases). The CDR3 contains 14 residues. The germline V and J ends were trimmed by 3 bases and 7 bases, with 15 bases remaining between them. Per the germline V gene, CDR1 is MDHEN and CDR2 is SYDVKM. The CDR3 loop reads CASSLGFGGVTQYF. CDR3 bases: TGTGCCAGCAGTTTGGGTTTTGGAGGAGTGACCCAGTACTTC. The full variable domain, its missing parts supplied by reference TRBV28 and TRBJ2-5, is DVKVTQSSRYLVKRTGEKVFLECVQDMDHENMFWYRQDPGLGLRLIYFSYDVKMKEKGDIPEGYSVSREKKERFSLILESASTNQTSMYLCASSLGFGGVTQYFGPGTRLLVL.

The V gene is TRBV30, the J gene TRBJ2-7; 7 bases are shared with TRBD1. The CDR3 is 11 amino acids. Trimming at V came to 5 bases and at J to 7 bases, leaving 5 bases not matched to a gene. CDR1 and CDR2 (germline): GTSNPN, SVGIG (reference sequence). The CDR3: CAWAAGGEQYV. The CDR3 DNA sequence: TGTGCCTGGGCCGCAGGGGGAGAGCAGTACGTC.

This clonotype was detected ten times or more. The chain links TRBV28 to TRBJ2-5; D is possibly TRBD2 (5 bases). The germline gives CDR1 MDHEN, CDR2 SYDVKM. The CDR3 spans 14 residues. The V and J ends lost 5 bases and 2 bases respectively, with 12 bases between them. DNA for the CDR3: TGTGCCAGCAGTCCGCGAGCGGAACAAGAGACCCAGTACTTC. Translated, it gives CASSPRAEQETQYF.